A single sample is the source of the 12 T cell receptor beta chains below, sequenced in a study of blood T cell repertoires in COVID-19. Here immunoSEQ multiplex PCR was the method, and the copy in TCRdb shows in-frame clones only, minus some. The table records over 95,000 clones, 81% of them present only once. The sample comprised peripheral blood. All receptors come from a man over 45 with acute or convalescent COVID-19.

The V call is TRBV3-1 (or the pseudogene TRBV3-2), the J call TRBJ2-3; the D is unclear. V lost 0 bases and J lost 5, with 9 bases in between. Germline V CDR1 and CDR2: LGHDT, YNNKEL (reference sequence). This CDR3 is built from 14 residues. The CDR3 region is CASSQEGRRDTQYF. The CDR3 nucleotides read TGTGCCAGCAGCCAAGAGGGCCGACGAGATACGCAGTATTTT.

This chain uses TRBV19 with TRBJ2-1, with D perhaps TRBD2 (5 bases). The CDR3 loop spans 18 amino acids. Germline V lookup: CDR1 LNHDA, CDR2 SQIVND (reference sequence). Trimming shortened V by 9 bases and J by 6 bases, and 30 bases separated the two germline ends. The CDR3 region is CASSDTPRSGWGGNEQFF. Written as DNA, the CDR3 is TGTGCCAGCAGTGATACCCCTAGATCGGGATGGGGTGGCAATGAGCAGTTCTTC.

This clone came up once. The chain is built from TRBV5-6 and TRBJ2-1; 13 bases line up with TRBD2. The CDR3 totals 16 residues. From germline, CDR1 is SGHDT and CDR2 YYEEEE. V lost 3 bases, J lost 8 bases, and 8 bases stayed unmatched. CDR3 nucleotide sequence: TGTGCCAGCAGCTCCACCCGACTAGCGGGGGGTTATGAGCAGTTCTTC. This codes for CASSSTRLAGGYEQFF.

This chain joins TRBV7-9 and TRBJ2-2; weak D call: TRBD1 (6 bases). The V gene lost 5 bases and the J gene lost 3 bases, with 10 bases spanning the gap. This CDR3 has 14 residues. Germline assignment: CDR1 SEHNR and CDR2 FQNEAQ (reference sequence). CDR3 sequence reads: CASSPRGDTGELFF. The CDR3 DNA sequence: TGTGCCAGCAGCCCCAGGGGAGACACCGGGGAGCTGTTTTTT.

This chain joins TRBV19 and TRBJ1-2; D possibly corresponds to TRBD1 (6 bases). This CDR3 region has 15 residues. In germline, CDR1 is LNHDA, CDR2 SQIVND (reference sequence). V was trimmed by 4 bases and J by 0 bases, leaving 12 bases between them. CDR3 DNA: TGTGCCAGTAGTACGGACAGCCCAGCTAACTATGGCTACACCTTC. Amino acid sequence: CASSTDSPANYGYTF.

This chain links TRBV7-9 with TRBJ1-4, with TRBD1 identical over 7 bases. Trimming at V came to 3 bases and at J to 8 bases, leaving 6 bases not matched to a gene. From germline, CDR1 is SEHNR and CDR2 FQNEAQ (reference sequence). The CDR3 has 14 amino acids. CDR3 nucleotides: TGTGCCAGCAGCTTCCGACAGGGCGGCGAAAAACTGTTTTTT. This codes for CASSFRQGGEKLFF.

CDR3 nucleotide sequence: TGTGCCAGCAGTCTGGGACAGTTCGGCTACACCTTC. This codes for CASSLGQFGYTF. The gene calls are TRBV12-3 or TRBV12-4 and TRBJ1-2; 7 bases map to TRBD1. The CDR3 covers 12 residues. Trimming cost V 5 bases and J 8 bases; bases outside gene matches: 5.

The CDR3 loop is CASSMMVGGNNQPQHF. CDR3 nucleotide sequence: TGTGCCAGTAGTATGATGGTGGGGGGTAACAATCAGCCCCAGCATTTT. The rearrangement links TRBV19 to TRBJ1-5; possibly TRBD1 for D (5 bases). CDR3 size: 16 residues. The germline gives CDR1 LNHDA, CDR2 SQIVND (reference sequence). V lost 3 bases, J lost 3 bases, and 15 bases lay in between.

This clone came up a few times. The chain is built from TRBV30 and TRBJ1-1; 7 bases align to TRBD1. Looked up from germline, CDR1 is GTSNPN and CDR2 is SVGIG (reference sequence). V was clipped by 7 bases and J by 2 bases; unmatched bases: 7. This CDR3 comprises 13 residues. This chain's CDR3 is CALGQTPNTEAFF. The CDR3 nucleotides read TGTGCCTTGGGACAGACCCCTAACACTGAAGCTTTCTTT.

V and J are TRBV5-4 and TRBJ2-1; TRBD2 matches at 10 bases. There are 15 residues in the CDR3. Looked up from germline, CDR1 is SGHNT and CDR2 is YYREEE (reference sequence). V was clipped by 9 bases and J by 3 bases; unmatched bases: 9. The CDR3 loop reads CATVLAGGGYNEQFF. CDR3 sequence (DNA): TGTGCCACCGTATTAGCGGGGGGAGGCTACAATGAGCAGTTCTTC.

The chain links TRBV5-6 to TRBJ2-4, with a possible D match to TRBD1 (5 bases). The V gene's germline CDR1 is SGHDT and CDR2 YYEEEE. The CDR3 covers 15 residues. V shed 4 bases and J shed 8 bases, with 19 bases lying between them. CDR3 in amino acids: CASSAPGPQGDIQYF. The CDR3 DNA reads as TGTGCCAGCAGCGCTCCCGGGCCCCAAGGGGACATTCAGTACTTC. Variable domain in full (rest from reference TRBV5-6 and TRBJ2-4): DAGVTQSPTHLIKTRGQQVTLRCSPKSGHDTVSWYQQALGQGPQFIFQYYEEEERQRGNFPDRFSGHQFPNYSSELNVNALLLGDSALYLCASSAPGPQGDIQYFGAGTRLSVL.

The rearrangement joins TRBV5-1 to TRBJ2-2; 8 positions match TRBD1. Germline V gene data show CDR1 as SGHRS and CDR2 as YFSETQ. CDR3 length: 15 residues. V shed 5 bases, J shed 3 bases, and the junction held 6 bases outside the gene matches. CDR3 coding DNA: TGCGCCAGCAGGGCAGGACAGGGCGACACCGGGGAGCTGTTTTTT. It encodes CASRAGQGDTGELFF.